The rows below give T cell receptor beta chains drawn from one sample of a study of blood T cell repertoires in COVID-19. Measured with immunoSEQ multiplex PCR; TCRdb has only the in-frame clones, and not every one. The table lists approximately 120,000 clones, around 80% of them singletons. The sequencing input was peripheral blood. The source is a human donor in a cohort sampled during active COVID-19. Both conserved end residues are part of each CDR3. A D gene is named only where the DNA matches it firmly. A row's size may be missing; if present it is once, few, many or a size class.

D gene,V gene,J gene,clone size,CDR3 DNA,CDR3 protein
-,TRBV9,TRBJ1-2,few,TGTGCCAGCAGCAACCACAGGGCGGAGGTCTATGGCTACACCTTC,CASSNHRAEVYGYTF
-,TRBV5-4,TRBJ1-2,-,TGTGCCAGCAGCCTGGGGGGCAGCTACGGCTACACCTTC,CASSLGGSYGYTF
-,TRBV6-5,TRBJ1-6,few,TGTGCCAGCAGTTACTCGAAATCAAGGAGGAATTCACCCCTCCACTTT,CASSYSKSRRNSPLHF
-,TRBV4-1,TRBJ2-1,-,TGCGCCAGCAGCCCTCTCGGGTTGAATGAGCAGTTCTTC,CASSPLGLNEQFF
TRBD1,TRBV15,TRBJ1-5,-,TGTGCCACCAGCAGAGATATAAGGGGGCATCAGCCCCAGCATTTT,CATSRDIRGHQPQHF
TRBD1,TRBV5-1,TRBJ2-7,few,TGCGCCAGCAGCTTCGACAGGGTCTCCTACGAGCAGTACTTC,CASSFDRVSYEQYF
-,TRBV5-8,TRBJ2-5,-,TGTGCCAGCAGCTTTCCCAAGACCCAGTACTTC,CASSFPKTQYF
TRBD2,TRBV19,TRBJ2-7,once,TGTGCCAGTAGTATAGGGCCTAGCGGCTCCTACGAGCAGTACTTC,CASSIGPSGSYEQYF
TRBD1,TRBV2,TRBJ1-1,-,TGTGCCAGCAGTGAAAACCGTGTGGTGGCATCCCTCAAGGGGGCCACTGAAGCTTTCTTT,CASSENRVVASLKGATEAFF
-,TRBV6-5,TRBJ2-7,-,TGTGCCAGCACAACCTTCCCAGGACAGACCTACGAGCAGTACTTC,CASTTFPGQTYEQYF
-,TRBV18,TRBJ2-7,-,TGTGCCAGCTCACCGTTAGGGGGTAAGGGGACCTACGAGCAGTACTTC,CASSPLGGKGTYEQYF
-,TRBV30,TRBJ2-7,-,TGTGCCTGGAGGGAAATAGGGACTCTCCACTACGAGCAGTACTTC,CAWREIGTLHYEQYF
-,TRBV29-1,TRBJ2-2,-,TGCAGCGTGGGGCGGCGGGGAAGCGGGGAGCTGTTTTTT,CSVGRRGSGELFF
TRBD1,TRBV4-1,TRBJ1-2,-,TGCGCCAGCAGCCAAGAGACAGGGGATGGCTACACCTTC,CASSQETGDGYTF
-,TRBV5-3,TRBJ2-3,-,TGTGCCAGAAGCCACCTGAATGGGGAGCGGATCACAGATACGCAGTATTTT,CARSHLNGERITDTQYF
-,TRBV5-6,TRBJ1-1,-,TGTGCCAGCAGTAGGCGGGGCTCCGGCACTGAAGCTTTCTTT,CASSRRGSGTEAFF
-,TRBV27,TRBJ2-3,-,TGTGCCAGCGGGGATGGGGGGGCCTCCGATACGCAGTATTTT,CASGDGGASDTQYF
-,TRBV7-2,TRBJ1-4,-,TGTGCCAGCAGCCCAACTCCGGGACTAACTAATGAAAAACTGTTTTTT,CASSPTPGLTNEKLFF
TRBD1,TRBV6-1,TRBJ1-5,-,TGTGCCAGCAGTGAAATTGAGGTGGACAGGGGGGTCCTTCAGCCCCAGCATTTT,CASSEIEVDRGVLQPQHF
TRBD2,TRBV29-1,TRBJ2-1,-,TGCAGCGTCAAAAGGACTAGAACTAATGAGCAGTTCTTC,CSVKRTRTNEQFF
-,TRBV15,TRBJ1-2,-,TGTGCCACCAGCAGAGAGTTTGGAGGCTCTGGCTACACCTTC,CATSREFGGSGYTF
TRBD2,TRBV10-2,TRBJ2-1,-,TGCGCCAGCAGAACCGGGACTAGCTCTCATGAGCAGTTCTTC,CASRTGTSSHEQFF
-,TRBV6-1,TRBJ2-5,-,TGTGCCAGCAGTGAAGATATAAGCGGTATCCTCGGAGGCGGGTACTTC,CASSEDISGILGGGYF
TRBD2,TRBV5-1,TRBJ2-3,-,TGCGCCAGCAGCTTGTTTGGGAGGGGTGGCACAGATACGCAGTATTTT,CASSLFGRGGTDTQYF
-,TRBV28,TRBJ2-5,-,TGTGCCAGCAGTTTAATACAGGCCCAAGAGACCCAGTACTTC,CASSLIQAQETQYF
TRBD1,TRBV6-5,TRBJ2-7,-,TGTGCCAGTTTCCGGGACAGGGGTAAAGAGCAGTACTTC,CASFRDRGKEQYF
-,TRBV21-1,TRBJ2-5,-,TGTGCCAGCAGCAAAAAATTTAGTCGCGGGACAGAGTTAAACCAAGAGACCCAGTACTTC,CASSKKFSRGTELNQETQYF
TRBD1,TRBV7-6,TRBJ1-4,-,TGTGCCAGCAGCTTACGGACAGGGGCGACAACTAATGAAAAACTGTTTTTT,CASSLRTGATTNEKLFF
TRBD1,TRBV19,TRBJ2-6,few,TGTGCCAGTAGTGAGACAGGGACCGTCTCTGGGGCCAACGTCCTGACTTTC,CASSETGTVSGANVLTF
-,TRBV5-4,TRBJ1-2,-,TGTGCCAGCAGCTCGATGGGGGGGGCCAATGGCTACACCTTC,CASSSMGGANGYTF
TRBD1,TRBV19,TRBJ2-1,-,TGTGCCAGTAGCATCAGGGGGAATGAGCAGTTCTTC,CASSIRGNEQFF
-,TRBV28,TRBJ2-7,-,TGTGCCAGCAGTTGGGCTGGCTACGAGCAGTACTTC,CASSWAGYEQYF
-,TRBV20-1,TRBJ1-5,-,TGCAGTGCTAGTAGTTCGGGGGATCAGCCCCAGCATTTT,CSASSSGDQPQHF
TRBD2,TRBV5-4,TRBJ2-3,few,TGTGCCAGCAGCCAACTAGCGGGGGCGTTCACAGATACGCAGTATTTT,CASSQLAGAFTDTQYF
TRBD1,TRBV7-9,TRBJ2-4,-,TGTGCCAGCAGCAGGGGGGACAGGCGCGGCATTCAGTACTTC,CASSRGDRRGIQYF
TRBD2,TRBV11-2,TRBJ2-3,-,TGTGCCAGCAGCTTAGAACTAGCGGGGGGTAGGCTTACGCAGTATTTT,CASSLELAGGRLTQYF
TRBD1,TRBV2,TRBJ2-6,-,TGTGCCAGCAGTGAAGCGCAGGGGGCGGGGGCCAACGTCCTGACTTTC,CASSEAQGAGANVLTF
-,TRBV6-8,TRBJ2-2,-,TGTGCCAGCCATATGGGGGGGCGGGGCACCGGGGAGCTGTTTTTT,CASHMGGRGTGELFF
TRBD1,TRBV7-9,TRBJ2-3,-,TGTGCCAGCAGCTTAAGGGGACAGAACACAGATACGCAGTATTTT,CASSLRGQNTDTQYF
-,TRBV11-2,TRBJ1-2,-,TGTGCCAGCAGCTTAGAGCGGTCTAACTATGGCTACACCTTC,CASSLERSNYGYTF
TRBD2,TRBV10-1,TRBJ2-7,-,TGCGCCAGCAGTATTACCCGGGGGGACGAGCAGTACTTC,CASSITRGDEQYF
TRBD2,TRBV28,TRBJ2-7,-,TGTGCCAGTCGTACCAGCGGGGGGCCCCCCTACGAGCAGTACTTC,CASRTSGGPPYEQYF
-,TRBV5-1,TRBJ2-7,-,TGCGCCAGCAGCTCCCCGGGGGTGACCTACGAGCAGTACTTC,CASSSPGVTYEQYF
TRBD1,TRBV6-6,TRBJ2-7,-,TGTGCCAGCAGCTGGGACAGGTTGACGAACGAGCAGTACTTC,CASSWDRLTNEQYF
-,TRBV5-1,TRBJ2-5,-,TGCGCCAGCAGCTTGGGTCTCGTGGGTGCGGAGGAGACCCAGTACTTC,CASSLGLVGAEETQYF
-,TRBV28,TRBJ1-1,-,TGTGCCAGCAGCCTCCCCAGGGGAGAAGCTTTCTTT,CASSLPRGEAFF
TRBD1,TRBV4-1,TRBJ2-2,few,TGCGCCAGCAGCCCGACCTGGACAGGGGACACCGGGGAGCTGTTTTTT,CASSPTWTGDTGELFF
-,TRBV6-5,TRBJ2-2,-,TGTGCCAGCAGTTACGGGCAGGCGGGCACCGGGGAGCTGTTTTTT,CASSYGQAGTGELFF
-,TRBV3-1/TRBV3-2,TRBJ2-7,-,TGTGCCAGCAGCCACCCAACTAGCGAGCAGTACTTC,CASSHPTSEQYF
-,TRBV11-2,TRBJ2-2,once,TGTGCCAGCAGCTTGATCAGGGGAACCGGGGAGCTGTTTTTT,CASSLIRGTGELFF
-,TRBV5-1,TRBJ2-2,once,TGCGCCAGCAGCTTGGAACAGATGGAGCTGTTTTTT,CASSLEQMELFF
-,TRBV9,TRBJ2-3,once,TGTGCCAGCAGCCCCGGACAGTACACAGATACGCAGTATTTT,CASSPGQYTDTQYF
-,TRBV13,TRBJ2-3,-,TGTGCCAGCAGCCATACAGGGACAGATACGCAGTATTTT,CASSHTGTDTQYF